A single T cell receptor (beta chain) is shown here with its context. Its antigen is unknown. TCRdb's table, derived via immunoSEQ multiplex PCR, lists solely in-frame clones and lacks some. The data show some 460,000 clones, approximately 90% seen once. Treatment reported: about 20 received Ad26.COV2.S at low or high dose, single or two shots; about 5 received placebo; per-sample allocation not given. The samples date from day 63 after the first vaccine or placebo injection. The data were obtained in a study of Ad26.COV2.S vaccination and SARS-CoV-2 variants. Findings of the study overall: Similar non-spike TCR breadth was observed in recipients of vaccine and of placebo.

The CDR3 runs 15 residues. Germline V gene lookup returns CDR1 SGHTA and CDR2 FQGNSA. Losses at the gene ends were 3 bases for V and 6 bases for J; bases not matched to a gene: 6. The input for sequencing was peripheral blood, taken in a trial of Ad26.COV2.S vaccine versus placebo. This sequence joins TRBV7-2 and TRBJ2-1; 9 bases map to TRBD1. This receptor was obtained from a person aged 18-65 years who received the Ad26.COV2.S COVID-19 vaccine or a placebo. The CDR3 DNA sequence: TGTGCCAGCAGCTTTGGCGGACAGGGGATCAATGAGCAGTTCTTC. It specifies CASSFGGQGINEQFF.